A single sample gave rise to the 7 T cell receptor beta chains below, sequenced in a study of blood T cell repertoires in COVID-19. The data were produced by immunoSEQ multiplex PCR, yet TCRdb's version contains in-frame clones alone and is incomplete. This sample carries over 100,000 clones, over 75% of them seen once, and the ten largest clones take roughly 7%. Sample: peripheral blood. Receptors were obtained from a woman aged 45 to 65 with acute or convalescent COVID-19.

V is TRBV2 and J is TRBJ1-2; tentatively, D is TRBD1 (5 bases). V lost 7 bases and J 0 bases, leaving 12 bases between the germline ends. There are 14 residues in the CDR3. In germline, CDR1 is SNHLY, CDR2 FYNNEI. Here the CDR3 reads CASIPRVSNYGYTF. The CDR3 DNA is TGTGCCAGCATCCCCAGGGTGTCTAACTATGGCTACACCTTC.

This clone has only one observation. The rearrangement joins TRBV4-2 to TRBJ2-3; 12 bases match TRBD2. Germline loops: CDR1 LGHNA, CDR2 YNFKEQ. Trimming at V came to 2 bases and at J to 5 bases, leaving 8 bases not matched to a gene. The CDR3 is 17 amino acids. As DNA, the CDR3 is TGTGCCAGCAGCCAAACCAGGGCTAGCGGGGGGGTAGATACGCAGTATTTT. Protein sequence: CASSQTRASGGVDTQYF.

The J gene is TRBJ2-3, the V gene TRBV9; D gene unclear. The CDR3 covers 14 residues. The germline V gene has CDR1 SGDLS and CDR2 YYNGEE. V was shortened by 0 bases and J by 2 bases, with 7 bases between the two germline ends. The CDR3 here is CASSVGSDTDTQYF. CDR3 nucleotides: TGTGCCAGCAGCGTAGGTTCAGACACAGATACGCAGTATTTT.

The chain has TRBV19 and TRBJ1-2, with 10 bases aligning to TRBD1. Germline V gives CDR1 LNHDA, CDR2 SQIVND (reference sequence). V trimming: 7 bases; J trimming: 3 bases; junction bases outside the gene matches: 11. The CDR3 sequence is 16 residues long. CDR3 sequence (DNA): TGTGCCAGTATCCCGGAGGGGGGACAGGGGCACTATGGCTACACCTTC. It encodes CASIPEGGQGHYGYTF.

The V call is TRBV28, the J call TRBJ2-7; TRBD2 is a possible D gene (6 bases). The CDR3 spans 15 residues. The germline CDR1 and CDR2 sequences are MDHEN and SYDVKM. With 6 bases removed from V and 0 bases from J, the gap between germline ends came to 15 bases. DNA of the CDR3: TGTGCCAGCAGCCCATACCCCGGGAGCTCCTACGAGCAGTACTTC. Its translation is CASSPYPGSSYEQYF.

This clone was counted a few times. DNA for the CDR3: TGTGCTAGTGGTTTTACCCGGGACAGGAGCTACGAGCAGTACTTC. It specifies CASGFTRDRSYEQYF. This rearrangement joins TRBV12-5 to TRBJ2-7, with 8 bases identical to TRBD1. Germline trimming cut 3 bases from V and 3 bases from J; bases unmatched to any gene: 7. Germline lookup yields CDR1 LGHNT and CDR2 FRNRAP. This CDR3 has 15 residues.

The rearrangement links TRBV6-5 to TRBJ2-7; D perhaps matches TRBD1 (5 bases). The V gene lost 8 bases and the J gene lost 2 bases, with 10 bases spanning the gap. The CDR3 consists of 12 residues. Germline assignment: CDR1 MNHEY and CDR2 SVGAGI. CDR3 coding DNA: TGTGCCAGCGTCAAACAGGCCTACGAGCAGTACTTC. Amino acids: CASVKQAYEQYF.